Below, 10 T cell receptor beta chains from the same sample are listed, as sequenced in a study of circulating and synovial CD4+ cells in juvenile arthritis. The protocol was immunoSEQ multiplex PCR, while the TCRdb copy is restricted to in-frame clones and leaves out a portion. The sample gives about 33,000 clones, 90% to 95% of which show up once; roughly 0.16% is in the top ten. Sequenced: CD4+ T cells from blood. The origin of the receptors is a human donor with juvenile idiopathic arthritis.

The rearrangement joins TRBV19 to TRBJ2-1; TRBD2 aligns across 7 bases. The J segment lost 1 base and the V segment lost 3 bases, leaving 12 bases of the junction unmatched. The CDR3 sequence is 18 residues long. The V gene's germline CDR1 is LNHDA and CDR2 SQIVND (reference sequence). The CDR3: CASSMSSWEGPSYNEQFF. The CDR3 DNA follows: TGTGCCAGTAGTATGTCCTCGTGGGAGGGACCTTCCTACAATGAGCAGTTCTTC.

V and J are TRBV19 and TRBJ2-3, with 11 positions matching TRBD2. V lost 10 bases to trimming and J lost 4 bases; unmatched junction nucleotides: 10. The CDR3 has 15 residues. Germline V CDR1 and CDR2: LNHDA, SQIVND (reference sequence). The CDR3 protein is CATSLLAGGADTQYF. CDR3 in DNA: TGTGCCACCTCACTCCTAGCGGGAGGAGCAGATACGCAGTATTTT.

The V gene is TRBV5-1, the J gene TRBJ1-4, with 10 bases matching TRBD1. The V gene's germline CDR1 is SGHRS and CDR2 YFSETQ. Unmatched junction bases numbered 22, after V lost 6 bases and J lost 8 bases. The CDR3 runs 19 residues. CDR3 coding DNA: TGCGCCAGCAAAGCTTATTTTTGGGGGACAGGGGAACTGGAAGAAAAACTGTTTTTT. This codes for CASKAYFWGTGELEEKLFF. Looking up the rest from reference TRBV5-1 and TRBJ1-4 gives the full variable domain: KAGVTQTPRYLIKTRGQQVTLSCSPISGHRSVSWYQQTPGQGLQFLFEYFSETQRNKGNFPGRFSGRQFSNSRSEMNVSTLELGDSALYLCASKAYFWGTGELEEKLFFGSGTQLSVL.

This clone appeared a single time. The rearrangement uses TRBV2 and TRBJ1-5; D unresolved. Germline CDR1 and CDR2: SNHLY and FYNNEI. The V and J ends lost 4 bases and 7 bases respectively, with 8 bases between them. This CDR3 has 12 residues. The CDR3 is CASSVLKQPQHF. The CDR3 nucleotides read TGTGCCAGCAGTGTTCTTAAACAGCCCCAGCATTTT.

The chain employs TRBV2 and TRBJ2-7, with TRBD1 as a possible D gene (7 bases). Germline CDR1 and CDR2: SNHLY and FYNNEI. Trimming took 1 base from V and 9 from J, leaving 19 bases between them. The CDR3 consists of 15 residues. CDR3 region: CASSEEEGAGLGQYF. The CDR3 bases are TGTGCCAGCAGTGAAGAGGAGGGGGCAGGCCTAGGGCAGTACTTC.

This chain joins TRBV5-4 and TRBJ2-2, with TRBD1 matching 9 bases. V trimming: 4 bases; J trimming: 5 bases; junction bases outside the gene matches: 6. This CDR3 is built from 15 residues. Germline V gene data show CDR1 as SGHNT and CDR2 as YYREEE (reference sequence). The DNA for the CDR3 is TGTGCCAGCAGCGGGACAGGGTCGGGTACCGGGGAGCTGTTTTTT. Residues: CASSGTGSGTGELFF.

The chain links TRBV9 to TRBJ1-6; D call uncertain. The V gene lost 4 bases and the J gene lost 8 bases, with 7 bases spanning the gap. Germline V CDR1 and CDR2: SGDLS, YYNGEE. This CDR3 has 12 residues. The CDR3 loop reads CASSRRDSPLHF. The CDR3, as DNA: TGTGCCAGCAGCCGACGGGATTCACCCCTCCACTTT. The whole variable domain, filled in from reference TRBV9 and TRBJ1-6, reads DSGVTQTPKHLITATGQRVTLRCSPRSGDLSVYWYQQSLDQGLQFLIQYYNGEERAKGNILERFSAQQFPDLHSELNLSSLELGDSALYFCASSRRDSPLHFGNGTRLTVT.

V and J are TRBV5-4 and TRBJ2-7, with D possibly being TRBD2 (5 bases). Trimming removed 4 bases at V and 2 bases at J, with 13 bases between. From germline, CDR1 is SGHNT and CDR2 YYREEE (reference sequence). The CDR3 totals 14 residues. The CDR3 DNA reads as TGTGCCAGCAGCAGGACTGGCGGACCCTACGAGCAGTACTTC. As protein: CASSRTGGPYEQYF.

The genes are TRBV5-4 and TRBJ2-3, with 7 bases lining up with TRBD1. There are 16 residues in the CDR3. CDR1 SGHNT and CDR2 YYREEE come from the germline V gene (reference sequence). J lost 2 bases, V lost 0 bases, and 6 bases had no gene match. The CDR3 DNA follows: TGTGCCAGCAGCTTGGGTTTAGACAGGGCCACAGATACGCAGTATTTT. This sequence encodes CASSLGLDRATDTQYF.

This chain uses TRBV6-5 with TRBJ1-2, with TRBD1 as a possible D gene (6 bases). The CDR3 extends over 14 amino acids. Germline CDR1 is MNHEY and CDR2 is SVGAGI. V shed 5 bases and J shed 10 bases, with 20 bases lying between them. The CDR3 reads CASSTGLGAGVYTF. The CDR3, as DNA: TGTGCCAGCAGTACAGGGCTGGGGGCGGGGGTCTACACCTTC.